This T cell receptor beta chain was retrieved from a study of blood T cells in healthy people across ages. Overall study findings and caveats: Naive T cell percentage and TCR beta diversity correlated strongly.

Trimming removed 1 base from V and 8 bases from J; junction bases left unmatched: 9. CDR3 length equals 15 residues. CDR1 is SGHKS and CDR2 is YYEKEE in the germline V gene (reference sequence). About this clonotype: Its antigen remains unknown.

Primers used in a second PCR of roughly 6 to 11 cycles were a sample-barcoded 5' primer and a J-beta primer mix. Samples each returned at least 2.5 million CDR3-containing paired-end reads. MiXCR, run by TCRdb on the 5' RACE reads, gives a single entry per CDR3 protein. This sample has more than 1,400,000 distinct CDR3 sequences, with about 40% found just once. The sequenced sample consisted of blood. The rearrangement joins TRBV5-5 to TRBJ2-1; TRBD2 aligns across 7 bases. The TCR originated in a woman younger than 30 in good health. CDR3 coding DNA: TGTGCCAGCAGCTTGTTCGCGCGGGAGACCCATGAGCAGTTCTTC. It specifies CASSLFARETHEQFF.